This T cell receptor (beta chain) was observed in a study of cytomegalovirus exposure and HLA in healthy donors (dated by TCRdb to 2016 to 2017). At the level of the whole study: According to an earlier analysis of 587 of the donors, roughly 180 million T cells yielded over 90 million unique TCR beta sequences and about 280 Gb of sequence data. The number of donors typed differed by locus, with about 629-640 for A, B, C, DRB1 and DQB1, 522 for DQA1, 600 to 610 for DPA1, and some 440 for DPB1. In addition to the first cohort of 666 subjects, a separate validation cohort of 120 different subjects was used. HLA typing included class I and class II loci at four-digit resolution. To predict cytomegalovirus infection status, the study combined high-throughput TCR immunosequencing, statistical association of individual TCRs with disease status, and machine learning. All discovery cohort repertoires had been generated using a single sequencing platform. The genetic ancestry cluster associated with self-reported Caucasian donors included 81% of the 398 genotyped donors. The study was designed to test whether signatures of past pathogen exposure could be identified by cataloging public T cell receptors. Among about 400 genotyped donors of the cohort, an average of around 250,000 unique TCR beta nucleotide sequences was sequenced per donor, of which about 19% were non-productive. Genome-wide SNP genotypes for about three fifths of the roughly 670 donors were used in a later genetic analysis, which treated that subset as a discovery cohort. The later analysis used no new phenotypic data to find candidate immune exposures, relying instead on TCR beta sequences and their occurrence across donors. Roughly 300 gigabases of sequencing data and roughly 80 million unique TCR sequences made up an early release that covered approximately 650 HLA-typed donors. Donor age, sex, ethnicity and CMV serostatus were collected together with the repertoire data. Using immunosequencing, the study profiled T cell repertoires from 666 subjects and related those repertoires to cytomegalovirus serostatus. Several DR-DQ haplotypes were treated as single units for association and clustering because of strong linkage in the cohort. A later analysis re-examined previously published TCR beta repertoires from hundreds of donors and added high-resolution HLA genotyping to investigate patterns of TCR occurrence. An earlier analysis of 587 of the donors applied high-throughput TCR beta sequencing to assess whether each TCR beta V gene segment acted as functional or pseudogenic.

The cohort consisted of 600 to 750 healthy bone marrow donors. All cohort members were sampled while nominally healthy, although unrecorded immune exposures were likely present. The donor was CMV seropositive and was included in the group of 250 to 300 seropositive cohort members. A peripheral blood sample was provided by each donor, and peripheral blood mononuclear cells were used for TCR beta sequencing. Genomic DNA was extracted from the blood cell samples with the Qiagen DNeasy Blood Extraction Kit. The CDR3 goes from the cysteine to the phenylalanine over 15 residues. The retained sequence is limited to the CDR3, 45 bases, with the frame set at the first base. Taken from the germline V gene (reference sequence), the CDR1 and CDR2 loops are MNHEY and SMNVEV. Trimming removed 6 bases from V and 0 bases from J, leaving 9 bases between the germline ends. What the study reported, not specific to this receptor: Cytomegalovirus status was reported to be diagnosed by the classifier with high specificity and sensitivity in both the original and validation cohorts. A later analysis found that TCR association rates varied across HLA loci, with DRB1 alleles showing the most associated TCRs and HLA-C alleles the fewest. Assigning TCR associations to individual alleles was difficult when HLA alleles, especially DR and DQ, strongly co-occurred. The sequencing pipeline was judged likely to have produced a cluster of highly shared sequence variants as a technical artifact. Linkage disequilibrium might explain the correlated functional status among segregating V segments, but an unknown experimental factor could not be ruled out. A later analysis found that most CMV-associated TCR beta chains appeared HLA-restricted, with HLA associations seemingly driven largely by CMV exposure. Only TCR beta chains were sequenced in this cohort, and the absence of alpha or paired-chain data limited detectable features. The 87-base-pair reads could not distinguish some IMGT-functional V segments, including TRBV6-2 and TRBV6-3, so those segments were excluded. It was suggested by the authors that the approach could potentially be generalized to other disease states and immunological phenotypes. Because HLA typing was missing for some donors at each locus, association tests included only the typed subset. Immune exposure information for the cohort was limited to CMV serostatus. A further reported finding was that TCR beta sequences accurately predicted the HLA-A and HLA-B alleles for most subjects in the first cohort. While some public TCRs were present in many individuals, most TCR sequences turned up only very rarely across donors. Presence/absence analyses assumed roughly uniform sequencing depth across donors, an assumption that may not hold. Because counts were too low, around 18 rarely observed V segments, including chromosome 9 orphons, were left out of the earlier analysis of approximately 500 of the donors. A later analysis found that HLA-associated TCR beta chains were more clonally expanded and had lower generation probabilities than equally common non-associated chains. A later genetic analysis associated a missense DCLRE1C variant with V-gene and J-gene trimming of TCR beta chains, and an independent cohort replicated the association. An earlier analysis of around 600 of the donors showed that most TCR beta V segments appeared in productive rearrangements either about 87% or about 30% of the time, which broadly matched IMGT annotations. According to a later analysis, parvovirus B19, influenza, CMV and Epstein-Barr virus appeared linked to several top co-occurrence clusters. A later genetic analysis reported fewer N-insertions in productive TCRs among donors in an Asian-associated ancestry cluster than the roughly 700-donor mean. The study listed 164 TCR beta chains as associated with cytomegalovirus. Three of the identified cytomegalovirus-associated TCR beta chains were confirmed in vitro to be specific for cytomegalovirus antigens. At a false discovery rate of 0.05, a later analysis linked 15,000 to 20,000 TCR beta sequences to specific HLA alleles.

Comment on this clone: It lacks a known antigen. No much larger clone exists at a distance of one base, and base qualities are not known.

Libraries were made using the immunoSEQ multiplex PCR assay. A mixture of 60 forward primers for TCR Vbeta segments and 13 reverse primers for TCR Jbeta segments was used in the multiplex PCR. Amplification of the CDR3 region of rearranged TCR beta genes was performed with a multiplex PCR assay on genomic DNA. The Illumina HiSeq System was used to sequence the amplified TCR beta libraries as 87-base-pair reads. The original pipeline was this. A later analysis tallied 75 million to 85 million unique TCR beta chains across the 700 or so repertoires, and approximately 11 million of those chains were shared by two or more donors. Raw reads were error-corrected and collapsed into unique sequences by a nearest-neighbor algorithm in which closely related sequences were merged to remove PCR and sequencing errors. Alignment of CDR3 sequences to IMGT reference sequences was used to assign V, D and J gene segments. For a sequence to be retained, a match of at least six nucleotides to both a V gene segment and a J gene segment was required. A rearrangement counted as productive if the CDR3 had no stop codons and remained in frame with V and J, and every other rearrangement counted as non-productive. Following IMGT convention, CDR3 was defined as the stretch from the second conserved V-encoded cysteine to the conserved J-encoded phenylalanine. Sequences without an unambiguous match to a single V gene segment were excluded from the earlier analysis of 587 of the donors. An earlier analysis of about 590 of the donors classified V segments as functional when productive rearrangements were above 56.7% and as segregating when the standard deviation between donors was above 5%. A statistical classification framework was built for diagnosing cytomegalovirus status from the catalog of TCR beta chain sequences. A later analysis assigned V and J genes by comparing TCR nucleotide sequences with IMGT/GENE-DB human TR gene sequences. The TCRdist pipeline was used in a later analysis to assign CDR3 sequences and most-parsimonious VDJ recombination scenarios. In a later analysis, each TCR beta chain was defined by its CDR3 amino acid sequence together with its V-gene family, and reads lacking a unique V-gene family were excluded. A later analysis removed nearly 600 highly shared, low-generation-probability nucleotide sequences to deal with suspected cross-contamination and a sequencing artifact. In a later analysis, a clonal expansion index for each public chain was calculated from normalized within-repertoire ranks of inferred template counts. In a later analysis, generation probabilities were computed with a VDJ recombination model fitted to out-of-frame rearrangements, and the resulting probabilities were checked against IGoR. Hypergeometric tests were used in a later analysis to score TCR-TCR, TCR-HLA and TCR-CMV co-occurrence, with a repertoire-size bias correction applied to the TCR pairs. A later analysis estimated false discovery rates by permuting HLA or CMV assignments 20 times. In a later analysis, co-occurring TCRs were grouped using DBSCAN, and TCRdist sequence similarity was added for clustering within HLA-allele-positive subsets. Co-occurrence clustering excluded repertoires with fewer than 30,000 or more than 120,000 public chains, plus five with anomalous nucleotide sharing. Here the immuneACCESS table is served through TCRdb, limited to in-frame sequences with V and J called. Missing clones are a known gap in these copies; in checked studies unresolved V genes cover under half, and the rest lacks a known reason. For V, J and clone size, that table is used; D and trimming come from the DNA. Counted in this sample were about 120,000 clones; about three quarters of them appeared once. The ten largest clones represent 2.5% to 3.5% of the sample.

Source material: PBMCs. This receptor was obtained from a woman in her thirties in good health and CMV-seropositive. In this chain, TRBV27 is recombined with TRBJ1-6, with the D gene too uncertain to name. In nucleotides, the sequence is TGTGCCAGCAGAACAGCAAGCTCCTATAATTCACCCCTCCACTTT. Translated, this gives CASRTASSYNSPLHF.